The 3 T cell receptor beta chains reported below all come from one sample, sequenced in a study of blood T cell repertoires in COVID-19. The assay was immunoSEQ multiplex PCR, and TCRdb's table has in-frame clones only and misses some. Here the sample spans 300,000 to 450,000 clones, around 87% being singletons. The material sequenced was peripheral blood. The receptor source for this set is a woman aged 25 to 39 with COVID-19, enrolled during active disease.

The chain couples TRBV5-6 to TRBJ1-1; maybe TRBD1 (6 bases). Looked up from germline, CDR1 is SGHDT and CDR2 is YYEEEE. CDR3 length: 15 residues. V was shortened by 4 bases and J by 1 base, with 14 bases between the two germline ends. The CDR3 DNA follows: TGTGCCAGCAGCCCTGGTATGGGGGCGAACACTGAAGCTTTCTTT. This translates into CASSPGMGANTEAFF.

The chain carries TRBV19 and TRBJ2-3, with D possibly matching TRBD2 (5 bases). Germline values: CDR1 LNHDA, CDR2 SQIVND (reference sequence). The V end was cut by 5 bases, the J end by 4 bases, with 16 bases between. The CDR3 extends over 15 amino acids. The CDR3 sequence is CASSGWEFGADTQYF. The CDR3 bases are TGTGCCAGTAGTGGGTGGGAGTTCGGCGCAGATACGCAGTATTTT.

The rearrangement joins TRBV30 to TRBJ2-7; 11 nucleotides align to TRBD2. V lost 0 bases to trimming and J lost 5 bases; unmatched junction nucleotides: 6. Per germline, CDR1 GTSNPN and CDR2 SVGIG (reference sequence). The CDR3 runs 15 residues. Here the CDR3 reads CAWSVLAGVYDEQYF. In nucleotides, the CDR3 is TGTGCCTGGAGTGTACTAGCGGGAGTTTACGACGAGCAGTACTTC.